This T cell receptor (beta chain) was obtained from a study of shared clonotypes between healthy human individuals. In the study overall: Donors consisted of a couple of women and three men between 18 and 49.

Concerning this clone itself: Its antigen is undetermined.

Assay: immunoSEQ multiplex PCR; the TCRdb copy retains only in-frame clones and omits some. The data show over a million clones, roughly 96% seen once. The CDR3 covers 11 residues. CDR1 is MNHEY and CDR2 is SVGAGI in the germline V gene. V lost 2 bases and J lost 12, with 8 bases in between. Study-wide findings and caveats: Sharing across four donors was seen in around 5.1% of naive CD4 clonotypes.

The source material was naive CD4+ T cells sorted from blood. Specified subset: CD45RA+ positively selected. The origin of this receptor is a man aged 25-45 years in good health. The chain joins TRBV6-5 to TRBJ1-3; no firm D call. CDR3 amino acids: CASSYGTYIYF. The CDR3 bases are TGTGCCAGCAGTTACGGTACCTACATATATTTT.